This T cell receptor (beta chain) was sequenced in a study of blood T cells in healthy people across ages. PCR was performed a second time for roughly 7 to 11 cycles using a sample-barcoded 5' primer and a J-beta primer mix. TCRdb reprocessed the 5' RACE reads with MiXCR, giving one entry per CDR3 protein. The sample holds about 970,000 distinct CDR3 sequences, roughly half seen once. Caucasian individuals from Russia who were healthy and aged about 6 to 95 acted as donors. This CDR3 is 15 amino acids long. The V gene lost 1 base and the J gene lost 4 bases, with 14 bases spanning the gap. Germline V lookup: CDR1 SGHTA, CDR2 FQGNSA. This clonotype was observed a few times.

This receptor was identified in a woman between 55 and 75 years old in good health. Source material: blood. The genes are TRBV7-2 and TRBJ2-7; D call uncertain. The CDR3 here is CASSLDPFSGYEQYF. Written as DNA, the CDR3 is TGTGCCAGCAGCTTAGATCCATTCTCCGGATACGAGCAGTACTTC.